Listed here are 7 T cell receptor beta chains from one sample, sequenced in a study of T cells in Graves' hyperthyroidism and ophthalmopathy. TCR beta CDR3 regions were amplified from RNA. With the HTBI primer set, the TCR CDR3 went through a first round of RT-PCR. One entry per CDR3 protein results from TCRdb running MiXCR on the multiplex PCR reads. The top ten hold around 31% of the sample, which has over 700,000 distinct CDR3 sequences, around a third seen once. The sample was blood. These TCRs come from a woman in her forties with Graves' hyperthyroidism.

This clonotype was seen more than once but under ten times. The chain links TRBV11-2 to TRBJ2-5; TRBD2 is a possible D gene (6 bases). V lost 4 bases to trimming and J lost 5 bases, with 14 bases between them. Germline loops: CDR1 SGHAT, CDR2 FQNNGV. This CDR3 is built from 14 residues. CDR3 bases: TGTGCCAGCAGCTCTTGGGAGGAAGGGGAGACCCAGTACTTC. As protein: CASSSWEEGETQYF.

To note about this clonotype: Just one base apart from a much larger clone, this may be a read error. The rearrangement joins TRBV5-1 to TRBJ2-2; D uncertain. The CDR3 length is 15 residues. Germline CDR1 reads SGHRS; CDR2 reads YFSETQ. V was cut by 7 bases and J by 6 bases, with 19 bases left in between. The CDR3 spells CASGPAPSESGELFF. In DNA form, the CDR3 reads TGCGCCAGCGGCCCGGCCCCCAGCGAGTCCGGGGAGCTGTTTTTT.

The chain carries TRBV6-1 and TRBJ1-1; 7 positions match TRBD1. Germline lookup yields CDR1 MNHNS and CDR2 SASEGT. J lost 5 bases, V lost 8 bases, and 5 bases had no gene match. The CDR3 runs to 12 residues. The DNA for the CDR3 is TGTGCCAGCTGGGACAGCAAGACTGAAGCTTTCTTT. Protein product: CASWDSKTEAFF.

On this clonotype itself: A much bigger clone sits one base away, suggesting this may be a read error. This rearrangement joins TRBV7-9 to TRBJ2-5; TRBD1 is a possible D gene (5 bases). This CDR3 is built from 14 residues. The germline gives CDR1 SEHNR, CDR2 FQNEAQ (reference sequence). Trimming cost V 3 bases and J 7 bases, with 15 bases left between them. DNA of the CDR3: TGTGCCAGCAGCTTCCAGGTCGTAGGGGTGACCCAGTACTTC. It specifies CASSFQVVGVTQYF.

The chain uses TRBV7-8 and TRBJ2-7, with 7 positions matching TRBD1. The CDR3 has 14 amino acids. Germline values: CDR1 SGHVS, CDR2 FQNEAQ. V gave up 8 bases and J gave up 0 bases; unmatched junction bases: 7. This CDR3 is CASRTGVTSYEQYF. The CDR3 region has the DNA TGTGCCAGCCGTACAGGGGTGACCTCCTACGAGCAGTACTTC.

The chain links TRBV10-3 to TRBJ2-6, with D possibly matching TRBD1 (6 bases). V lost 10 bases, J lost 2 bases, and 15 bases lay in between. CDR1 and CDR2 from the germline V gene are ENHRY and SYGVKD. This CDR3 has 15 amino acids. This CDR3 is CATQQGAAGANVLTF. The CDR3 DNA reads as TGTGCCACCCAACAGGGCGCCGCTGGGGCCAACGTCCTGACTTTC.

As concerns this clonotype: At one end the junction does not follow the germline gene, possibly because of a read error. The genes are TRBV6-1 and TRBJ2-6, with 10 bases identical to TRBD1. The CDR3 is made up of 17 amino acids. The germline gives CDR1 MNHNS, CDR2 SASEGT. The CDR3 loop is CASRTGQGLSGAHVLTF. CDR3 sequence (DNA): TGTGCCAGCAGAACGGGACAGGGGCTCTCTGGGGCCCACGTCCTGACTTTC.